The source of this T cell receptor (beta chain) is a study of blood T cell repertoires in COVID-19. The germline gives CDR1 SGHNT, CDR2 YYREEE (reference sequence). The V and J ends lost 0 bases and 3 bases respectively, with 6 bases between them. CDR3 length: 14 amino acids. Using immunoSEQ multiplex PCR, the repertoire was profiled, and TCRdb retains in-frame clones only, with some absent. The sample carries approximately 240,000 clones, 86% recorded once. The sequenced sample consisted of peripheral blood. The V call is TRBV5-4, the J call TRBJ1-4, with D maybe TRBD1 (5 bases). This receptor was identified in a woman younger than 45 who had recovered from COVID-19. CDR3 in amino acids: CASSLAGANEKLFF. For the CDR3, the DNA is TGTGCCAGCAGCTTGGCGGGGGCTAATGAAAAACTGTTTTTT.